This TCR beta chain was documented in a study of OX40 agonist ivuxolimab in advanced cancers. At the level of the study: Patients received the agonistic anti-OX40 (CD134) antibody ivuxolimab.

Germline-derived CDR1 and CDR2 are MNHNS and SASEGT. V lost 5 bases to trimming and J lost 2 bases, with 13 bases between them. This CDR3 comprises 14 residues. Here immunoSEQ multiplex PCR was the method, and the copy in TCRdb shows in-frame clones only, minus some. Counted here are 40,000 to 55,000 clones, just over 85% occurring once; the ten biggest clones make up approximately 3.5%. This sequence originates from an adult with an advanced solid tumor such as melanoma, head and neck, liver or kidney cancer. V gene TRBV6-1 combines with J gene TRBJ2-7; D is perhaps TRBD1 or TRBD2 (5 bases each). Sample: CD4+ or CD8+ T cells sorted from blood, taken in a trial of the OX40 agonist ivuxolimab. DNA for the CDR3: TGTGCCAGCAGTCACCGGGACGGTCCCTACGAGCAGTACTTC. Translating it yields CASSHRDGPYEQYF.